The rows below give T cell receptor beta chains drawn from one sample of a study of T cells in Graves' hyperthyroidism and ophthalmopathy. TCRdb reprocessed the multiplex PCR reads with MiXCR, giving one entry per CDR3 protein. The repertoire includes under 400,000 distinct CDR3 sequences, 16% of them detected once, and roughly 33% sits in the top ten. Sequencing was carried out using blood. All receptors come from a man aged 25-40 years with Graves' hyperthyroidism. CDR3s include the opening cysteine and the closing phenylalanine or tryptophan. The D gene is left open where the match is weak. Some rows mark clone size as missing; the rest say once, few, many or name a class of expanded clone.

v_gene,d_gene,j_gene,abundance,CDR3nt,CDR3aa
TRBV11-2,TRBD1,TRBJ1-6,few,TGTGCCAGCAGCCCCGGGACAGGGGATTCACCCCTCCACTTT,CASSPGTGDSPLHF
TRBV14,-,TRBJ1-1,once,TGTGCCAGCAGCCAAGATACCGGGGGATGGACTGAAGCTTTCTTT,CASSQDTGGWTEAFF
TRBV11-2,TRBD1,TRBJ2-3,many,TGTGCCAGCAGCTTCGGGGACAGGAGCACAGATACGCAGTATTTT,CASSFGDRSTDTQYF
TRBV6-2/TRBV6-3,-,TRBJ2-7,many,TGTGCCAGCAGTTCTGGACTAATTTTCTCCTACGAGCAGTACTTC,CASSSGLIFSYEQYF
TRBV5-1,TRBD2,TRBJ2-7,few,TGCGCCAGCAGCTTTCTGGCGGGAGGGCCTGTCGAGCAGTACTTC,CASSFLAGGPVEQYF
TRBV12-3/TRBV12-4,TRBD2,TRBJ2-1,many,TGTGCCAGCGGGGGAGGACTAGCGGGTACCAATGAGCAGTTCTTC,CASGGGLAGTNEQFF
TRBV9,-,TRBJ2-3,-,TGTGCCAGCAGCTCAGATTGGGTGGGGGCAGATACGCAGTATTTT,CASSSDWVGADTQYF
TRBV12-3/TRBV12-4,-,TRBJ2-2,-,TGTGCCAGCAGTCATTATCTACCCGCACAGGGAGGTACCGGGGAGCTGTTTTTT,CASSHYLPAQGGTGELFF
TRBV10-3,TRBD2,TRBJ2-2,many,TGTGCCACCACTAGCGGGAGTGACACCGGGGAGCTGTTTTTT,CATTSGSDTGELFF
TRBV18,-,TRBJ2-1,many,TGTGCCAGCTCACAAAGCGGGTACAATGAGCAGTTCTTC,CASSQSGYNEQFF
TRBV28,TRBD2,TRBJ2-1,many,TGTGCCAGCAGTTCGGCTAGCGGGAGTGACTCCTACAATGAGCAGTTCTTC,CASSSASGSDSYNEQFF
TRBV28,TRBD2,TRBJ2-3,many,TGTGCCAGCAGTGATAGCGGGAGCACAGATACGCAGTATTTT,CASSDSGSTDTQYF
TRBV11-2,TRBD2,TRBJ2-1,-,TGTGCCAGCAGCTTAGAAGGAAGCGGGAGGACTGAGCAGTTCTTC,CASSLEGSGRTEQFF
TRBV7-6,-,TRBJ2-7,many,TGTGCCAGCAGCTTAAGTGGTGGCAATTCCTACGAGCAGTACTTC,CASSLSGGNSYEQYF
TRBV28,TRBD1,TRBJ2-7,once,TGTGCCAGCCGCCGGGACAGAGGTCTAAGGGAGCAGTACTTC,CASRRDRGLREQYF
TRBV5-5,TRBD2,TRBJ2-7,many,TGTGCCAGCAGCCCCACTAGCGGGAGGGCCTACGAGCAGTACTTC,CASSPTSGRAYEQYF
TRBV19,-,TRBJ1-5,-,TGTGCCAGTAGTATTTTCCCAGGGAATCAGCCCCAGCATTTT,CASSIFPGNQPQHF
TRBV20-1,-,TRBJ1-1,many,TGCAGTGCCCCGGACAGTCGGAACACTGAAGCTTTCTTT,CSAPDSRNTEAFF
TRBV2,-,TRBJ2-1,many,TGTGCCAGCACGACTAGTTACAATGAGCAGTTCTTC,CASTTSYNEQFF
TRBV18,TRBD2,TRBJ2-7,-,TGTGCCAGCTCTCCGACTAGCGGGACATACGAGCAGTACTTC,CASSPTSGTYEQYF
TRBV20-1,-,TRBJ1-5,many,TGCAGTGCCCTTGGGCAGGGCGGGAGGCCCCAGCATTTT,CSALGQGGRPQHF
TRBV11-2,TRBD2,TRBJ2-5,few,TGTGCCAGCAGCTTAGACGGGGCCGGGACTAGCGGGAGGGAGACCCAGTACTTC,CASSLDGAGTSGRETQYF
TRBV7-9,-,TRBJ2-2,-,TGTGCCAGCAGCCCCGGGGGTTTTACGAACACCGGGGAGCTGTTTTTT,CASSPGGFTNTGELFF
TRBV3-1,TRBD2,TRBJ2-3,many,TGTGCCAGCAGCCAAGGAGGAACTAGCGGGAGAAGTACAGATACGCAGTATTTT,CASSQGGTSGRSTDTQYF
TRBV6-1,TRBD1,TRBJ1-3,-,TGTGCCATCAGGCCAGGGGGGTCTGGAAACACCATATATTTT,CAIRPGGSGNTIYF
TRBV24-1,-,TRBJ2-7,many,TGTGCCACCAGTGATCCGGGACGTAATAGCTACGAGCAGTACTTC,CATSDPGRNSYEQYF
TRBV12-3/TRBV12-4,-,TRBJ2-1,many,TGTGCCAGCAGTAAGAACCGGGTCGATGAGCAGTTCTTC,CASSKNRVDEQFF
TRBV6-6,-,TRBJ2-7,many,TGTGCCAGCAGTTACCGGTCGGACGAGCAGTACTTC,CASSYRSDEQYF
TRBV7-9,-,TRBJ2-2,-,TGTGCCAGCAGTCATCACAGGGTTGGGACCTCGGGAACCGGGGAGCTGTTTTTT,CASSHHRVGTSGTGELFF
TRBV27,-,TRBJ2-7,many,TGTGCCAGCACGGCAGGTACGGCCTACGAGCAGTACTTC,CASTAGTAYEQYF
TRBV19,-,TRBJ1-2,few,TGTGCCAGTAGCCAAGACGGCTTTTATGGCTACACCTTC,CASSQDGFYGYTF
TRBV5-1,TRBD1,TRBJ2-1,many,TGCGCCAGCAGCGAGCAGGGGGTCAATGAGCAGTTCTTC,CASSEQGVNEQFF